This TCR beta chain was identified in a study of blood T cell repertoires in COVID-19. Study-wide background: COVID-19 samples collected from the United States, Italy and Spain covered acute and convalescent phases. PBMCs, B-cell-depleted T cells, or T cells were the source of the cDNA or gDNA that made up the material.

The CDR3 sequence is 15 residues long. Germline loops: CDR1 SGHAT, CDR2 FQNNGV. The germline V and J ends were trimmed by 5 bases and 4 bases, with 14 bases remaining between them. In the study's own analysis: Amplification of reference gene primers was used by the study to estimate nucleated cell counts. The repertoire was sequenced with immunoSEQ multiplex PCR; TCRdb's copy has only in-frame clones and lacks some. V, J and clone size derive from that table, while D and trimming were established from the DNA sequence. Of about 480,000 clones in the sample, about 91% were seen once. The gene calls are TRBV11-2 and TRBJ1-4; D perhaps matches TRBD1 (5 bases). The sequence was collected from a man younger than 35 with COVID-19, enrolled during active disease. The sequencing input was peripheral blood. Here the CDR3 DNA reads TGTGCCAGCAGCGCCCGAAGGGGCTTTAATGAAAAACTGTTTTTT. The encoded protein is CASSARRGFNEKLFF.